This T cell receptor beta chain was sequenced in a study of CD8 T cells in ankylosing spondylitis. Study results and caveats: What appeared characteristic of ankylosing spondylitis blood was a TCR beta motif of eight highly homologous variants. Relatively rare in peripheral blood, disease-linked clones were also CD8+.

The ends lost 4 bases at V and 8 bases at J; junction bases unmatched: 13. From germline, CDR1 is MNHEY and CDR2 SVGAGI. The CDR3 consists of 16 residues. This clonotype was counted ten times or more. The antigen is unknown. It was by quantitative 5'-RACE with molecular barcodes that TCR beta libraries were made. TCRdb reprocessed the 5' RACE reads with MiXCR, giving one entry per CDR3 protein. This table has about 120,000 distinct CDR3 sequences, roughly 13% appearing once. V usage is TRBV6-5 and J usage is TRBJ2-2; 7 bases match TRBD1. The source of this sequence is a female donor with ankylosing spondylitis or in good health (not recorded which). Input material: blood, either unsorted or a sorted T cell fraction (not recorded which). The CDR3 DNA sequence: TGTGCCAGCAGTTCTACCTCCAACAGGGGCTCTGGGGAGCTGTTTTTT. Protein product: CASSSTSNRGSGELFF.